These T cell receptor beta chains were read from a single sample in a study of cytomegalovirus exposure and HLA in healthy donors. This table comes from immunoSEQ multiplex PCR, and its TCRdb copy is limited to in-frame clones, with some not included. Among approximately 180,000 clones listed, just over 75% were seen once. Specimen: PBMCs. Every receptor here comes from a woman aged 60 to 75 in good health and CMV-seropositive. Each CDR3 is given with its conserved first and last residue. Fields, in order: clone size, J gene, D gene, V gene, CDR3 protein, CDR3 DNA. The D gene is left open where the match is weak. Clone size is shown for a subset of rows, as once, few, many or a class of expanded clone.

size: .; J: TRBJ1-2; D: .; V: TRBV6-1; CDR3: CASSEAGGNYGYTF; DNA: TGTGCCAGCAGTGAAGCGGGCGGGAACTATGGCTACACCTTC
size: .; J: TRBJ2-1; D: TRBD2; V: TRBV2; CDR3: CASSESGASYNEQFF; DNA: TGTGCCAGCAGTGAGAGCGGGGCCTCCTACAATGAGCAGTTCTTC
size: .; J: TRBJ2-1; D: TRBD1; V: TRBV18; CDR3: CASSPGTGRVSEQFF; DNA: TGTGCCAGCTCGCCCGGGACAGGGAGGGTCAGTGAGCAGTTCTTC
size: .; J: TRBJ1-2; D: TRBD1; V: TRBV6-1; CDR3: CASRRQGGYGYTF; DNA: TGTGCCAGCAGGAGACAGGGCGGCTATGGCTACACCTTC
size: .; J: TRBJ2-5; D: .; V: TRBV5-1; CDR3: CASSADSAETQYF; DNA: TGCGCCAGCAGCGCGGATTCGGCAGAGACCCAGTACTTC
size: .; J: TRBJ2-3; D: .; V: TRBV7-3; CDR3: CASSSDLLGTDTQYF; DNA: TGTGCCAGCAGCTCCGACTTATTAGGCACAGATACGCAGTATTTT
size: .; J: TRBJ1-6; D: .; V: TRBV6-1; CDR3: CASRSLGDHSPLHF; DNA: TGTGCCAGCAGGTCCCTAGGGGATCATTCACCCCTCCACTTT
size: .; J: TRBJ2-7; D: .; V: TRBV30; CDR3: CAWAKGLSYEQYF; DNA: TGTGCCTGGGCAAAAGGACTATCCTACGAGCAGTACTTC
size: .; J: TRBJ1-5; D: .; V: TRBV6-5; CDR3: CASSPSGTSDQPQHF; DNA: TGTGCCAGCAGCCCATCAGGCACATCCGATCAGCCCCAGCATTTT
size: .; J: TRBJ1-3; D: TRBD1; V: TRBV2; CDR3: CASSPDRKINTIYF; DNA: TGTGCCAGCAGTCCGGACAGGAAAATCAACACCATATATTTT
size: .; J: TRBJ2-5; D: TRBD1; V: TRBV9; CDR3: CASSVGGQVTETQYF; DNA: TGTGCCAGCAGCGTAGGGGGACAGGTCACAGAGACCCAGTACTTC
size: .; J: TRBJ2-1; D: TRBD2; V: TRBV2; CDR3: CASSEMGLAGGEQFF; DNA: TGTGCCAGCAGTGAAATGGGACTAGCGGGAGGCGAGCAGTTCTTC
size: .; J: TRBJ2-2; D: TRBD2; V: TRBV18; CDR3: CASSPLLAGGGTGELFF; DNA: TGTGCCAGCTCACCACTCCTAGCGGGAGGAGGCACCGGGGAGCTGTTTTTT
size: once; J: TRBJ1-2; D: TRBD1; V: TRBV19; CDR3: CASGTGATNLHGYTF; DNA: TGTGCCAGCGGGACAGGGGCGACGAACCTCCATGGCTACACCTTC
size: .; J: TRBJ1-2; D: .; V: TRBV4-1; CDR3: CASSETGRIHGYTF; DNA: TGCGCCAGCAGCGAAACCGGGAGAATCCATGGCTACACCTTC
size: .; J: TRBJ2-2; D: TRBD1; V: TRBV30; CDR3: CALILGQGLTGELFF; DNA: TGTGCCTTGATTCTGGGACAGGGGCTAACCGGGGAGCTGTTTTTT